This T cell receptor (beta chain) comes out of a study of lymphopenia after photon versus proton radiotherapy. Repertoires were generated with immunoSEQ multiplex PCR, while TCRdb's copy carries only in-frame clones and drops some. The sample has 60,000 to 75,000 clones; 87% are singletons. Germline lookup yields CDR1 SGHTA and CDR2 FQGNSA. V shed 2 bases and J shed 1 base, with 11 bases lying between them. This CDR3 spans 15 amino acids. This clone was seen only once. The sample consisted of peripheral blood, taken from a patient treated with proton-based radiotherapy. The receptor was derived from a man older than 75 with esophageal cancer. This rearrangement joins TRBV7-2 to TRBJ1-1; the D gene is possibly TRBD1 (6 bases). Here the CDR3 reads CASSLKIQGNTEAFF. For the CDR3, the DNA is TGTGCCAGCAGCTTAAAAATACAGGGGAACACTGAAGCTTTCTTT.